This note documents a single T cell receptor (beta chain) sequence. The antigen remains undetermined. The CDR3 runs 12 residues. The V end was cut by 1 base, the J end by 6 bases, with 7 bases between. Germline V gene sequence: CDR1 SGHKS, CDR2 YYEKEE (reference sequence). These data belong to a study of T cell responses to AZD1222 COVID-19 vaccine. Study findings and constraints: The donors showed a predominance of white British ancestry and of females, with possible underestimation of clonal diversity. An increase in Spike-specific TCR breadth and depth was observed after two AZD1222 doses. Seropositivity was recorded at baseline in only 6 or 7 AZD1222 recipients.

Sequencing used immunoSEQ multiplex PCR; TCRdb keeps in-frame clones, though not all of them. The sample records 120,000 to 150,000 clones, approximately 88% being singletons. Sequenced material: peripheral blood, taken on day 0 of AZD1222 vaccination. This TCR was sampled from an adult in good health. This chain connects TRBV5-5 to TRBJ1-1; no clear D. The CDR3 coding sequence is TGTGCCAGCAGCTTGTCATTCGCTGAAGCTTTCTTT. It encodes CASSLSFAEAFF.